What follows describes a single T cell receptor beta chain. Which antigen it targets is not known. Base qualities are not provided; no much larger clone lies one nucleotide away. The same CDR3 can be traced to other DNA sequences in this sample. The entry originates in a study of blood T cell repertoires in COVID-19 (dated by TCRdb to the early 2020s). In terms of the full investigation: Samples from collaborators originated in the United States, Italy and Spain and spanned both the acute and convalescent phases of COVID-19. The material from the prospective study consisted of cDNA or gDNA derived from T cells, B-cell-depleted T cells, or PBMCs. The repertoires were released in a freely available public database intended as a resource for research on the immune response to SARS-CoV-2. The sample metadata nearly always contained a de-identified subject ID, COVID-19 status, age in years and sex. The samples were drawn from two sources: the first 160 participants of the ongoing ImmuneRACE study, and fewer than 1,500 subjects contributed by 6 global collaborators. Where HLA class I and class II types were available, the types were taken from metadata supplied by the sample provider, not from assay-based typing. The dataset comprised deeply sampled blood TCRbeta repertoires from subjects exposed to, actively infected with, or recovered from COVID-19.

The germline V gene supplies CDR1 KGHDR and CDR2 SFDVKD. Counted from cysteine to phenylalanine, this CDR3 has 12 amino acids. CDR3 DNA only is kept here, 36 bases in frame from base 1. The V end loses 5 bases and the J end loses 6 bases, and a stretch of 9 bases separates them. Whole blood was collected in K2EDTA tubes by collaborating institutions according to the institutions' own protocols. For TCRbeta analysis, collaborators shipped samples in one of three forms: frozen whole blood, isolated PBMCs, or DNA extracted from either of those sample types. Here is what the overall study found, with its caveats: Clinical and demographic metadata were provided uncurated, with the amount varying by source and participant.

TCRbeta CDR3 regions were amplified from genomic DNA using the immunoSEQ Assay, a bias-controlled multiplex PCR. Turning to the authors' computational methods: The number of nucleated cells in each sample was estimated from the amplification of reference gene primers within the assay. To quantify the absolute abundance of each unique TCRbeta CDR3 rearrangement, sequence reads were collapsed and filtered. Productive Simpson clonality was computed per sample as the square root of Simpson's diversity index over productive rearrangements. TCRdb carries this immuneACCESS record with in-frame sequences only. Its versions omit some clonotypes, under half of them owing to an unresolved V gene in the studies checked, with the rest unexplained. V, J and clone size are those of that table, while D and trimming were read from the DNA. The sample table holds hundreds of thousands of clones, of which about nine tenths were seen once. 0.65% to 0.85% of the sample rests with the top ten.

Source material: peripheral blood. This clonotype was sampled from a man aged 40-55 years with acute or convalescent COVID-19. Recombination connected TRBV24-1 to TRBJ1-2, with no reliable assignment of the D segment. CDR3 reads: CATSASGDGYTF. Here is the DNA: TGTGCCACCAGTGCGTCCGGGGATGGCTACACCTTC.